These 19 T cell receptor beta chains came from one sample sequenced in a study of blood T cells in healthy people across ages. For the second PCR, which ran for about 6 to 11 cycles, a sample-barcoded 5' primer and a J-beta primer mix were used. TCRdb reprocessed the 5' RACE reads with MiXCR, giving one entry per CDR3 protein. The table lists 1,500,000 or so distinct CDR3 sequences, approximately 60% of them singletons. The sequencing sample was made of blood. These TCRs come from a man between 18 and 35 years old in good health.

This chain uses TRBV6-5 with TRBJ2-1, with a tentative D call TRBD1 (6 bases). The CDR3 is 13 amino acids. V lost 6 bases and J 4 bases, leaving 10 bases between the germline ends. Germline V gene lookup returns CDR1 MNHEY and CDR2 SVGAGI. CDR3: CASRATGYNEQFF. The CDR3 region has the DNA TGTGCCAGCAGGGCGACAGGATACAATGAGCAGTTCTTC.

This clonotype was seen only a few times. In nucleotides, the CDR3 is TGTGCCAGCTCACCACCGGGAGATGAGCAGTTCTTC. This codes for CASSPPGDEQFF. This chain uses TRBV18 with TRBJ2-1, with a tentative D call TRBD2 (5 bases). The CDR3 consists of 12 residues. V was clipped by 0 bases and J by 8 bases, with 5 bases between them. The germline V gene has CDR1 KGHSH and CDR2 LQKENI.

The V gene is TRBV4-1, the J gene TRBJ2-7; 7 nucleotides align to TRBD2. Germline CDR1 MGHRA, CDR2 YSYEKL. The CDR3 is 15 amino acids. J lost 3 bases, V lost 0 bases, and 5 bases had no gene match. In DNA, the CDR3 is TGCGCCAGCAGCCAAGAAATGCGGGAGATCTACGAGCAGTACTTC. Encoded protein: CASSQEMREIYEQYF.

The chain combines TRBV20-1 with TRBJ2-1; weak D call: TRBD2 (5 bases). Germline V gene lookup returns CDR1 DFQATT and CDR2 SNEGSKA (reference sequence). The CDR3 covers 16 residues. The germline V and J ends were trimmed by 3 bases and 4 bases, with 19 bases remaining between them. The CDR3 region has the DNA TGCAGTGCTAGGGAATCCGGGAATAATTTATACAATGAGCAGTTCTTC. Its protein is CSARESGNNLYNEQFF.

There are a few counts of this clonotype. The chain uses TRBV5-1 and TRBJ2-7; maybe TRBD1 (6 bases). The CDR3 contains 12 residues. Trimming took off 2 bases at V and 8 bases at J, with 11 bases between the two ends. Germline values: CDR1 SGHRS, CDR2 YFSETQ. CDR3 nucleotides: TGCGCCAGCAGCTTCAACAGGGACCAGCAGTACTTC. It is translated as CASSFNRDQQYF. The variable domain in full, completed from reference TRBV5-1 and TRBJ2-7, reads KAGVTQTPRYLIKTRGQQVTLSCSPISGHRSVSWYQQTPGQGLQFLFEYFSETQRNKGNFPGRFSGRQFSNSRSEMNVSTLELGDSALYLCASSFNRDQQYFGPGTRLTVT.

This clonotype was detected only a few times. The chain combines TRBV27 with TRBJ2-6, with 7 bases lining up with TRBD1. V was pared by 10 bases and J by 0 bases, with 18 bases of the junction left unmatched. The CDR3 totals 19 residues. The V gene's germline CDR1 is MNHEY and CDR2 SMNVEV (reference sequence). The CDR3 coding sequence is TGTGCCACCGGCGAGGGGGCCCTTAGGGGTTTCTCTGGGGCCAACGTCCTGACTTTC. Protein sequence: CATGEGALRGFSGANVLTF.

The chain couples TRBV28 to TRBJ2-7; possibly TRBD2 for D (6 bases). The CDR3 runs to 14 residues. CDR1 MDHEN and CDR2 SYDVKM come from the germline V gene. V lost 10 bases and J 2 bases, leaving 18 bases between the germline ends. The CDR3 reads CATSGGSGAYEQYF. DNA of the CDR3: TGTGCCACTTCCGGGGGAAGTGGGGCCTACGAGCAGTACTTC.

The rearrangement uses TRBV7-9 and TRBJ2-5, with 10 bases fitting TRBD1. The J call may be mistaken, given a closer DNA end match to TRBJ2-7. The CDR3 sequence is 14 residues long. Germline lookup yields CDR1 SEHNR and CDR2 FQNEAQ (reference sequence). CDR3 protein: CASSNGQGVYEQYF. The CDR3 bases are TGTGCCAGCAGCAACGGACAGGGGGTGTACGAGCAGTACTTC.

This clonotype was detected once. The chain carries TRBV4-2 and TRBJ1-2; D perhaps matches TRBD1 (5 bases). Per the germline V gene, CDR1 is LGHNA and CDR2 is YNFKEQ. This CDR3 spans 16 amino acids. V was shortened by 4 bases and J by 2 bases, with 17 bases between the two germline ends. CDR3 in amino acids: CASSPETGTENYGYTF. CDR3 coding DNA: TGTGCCAGCAGCCCCGAGACCGGGACGGAAAACTATGGCTACACCTTC.

The genes are TRBV29-1 and TRBJ1-1; 11 bases fit TRBD1. CDR1 and CDR2 from the germline V gene are SQVTM and ANQGSEA. V dropped 5 bases and J dropped 8; count of bases not matched to a gene: 4. This CDR3 has 12 residues. The CDR3 bases are TGCAGCGTTTTAGGACAGGGGGCCGAAGCTTTCTTT. Protein: CSVLGQGAEAFF.

This rearrangement joins TRBV4-2 to TRBJ2-1, with D maybe TRBD1 (5 bases). CDR3 length: 17 residues. CDR1 is LGHNA, CDR2 YNFKEQ, per germline. V was trimmed by 0 bases and J by 0 bases, leaving 12 bases between them. The CDR3 protein is CASSQDVGHNSYNEQFF. The CDR3 nucleotides read TGTGCCAGCAGCCAAGATGTAGGACACAACTCCTACAATGAGCAGTTCTTC.

In this sample, this clonotype turned up a few times. CDR3 sequence: CAITDTSGTYEQFF. DNA of the CDR3: TGTGCCATCACCGACACTAGCGGGACATATGAGCAGTTCTTC. The chain recombines TRBV10-3 with TRBJ2-1; 10 bases align to TRBD2. CDR3 size: 14 residues. V shed 7 bases and J 8 bases; nucleotides not matched to a gene: 8. CDR1 and CDR2 (germline): ENHRY, SYGVKD.

This clonotype was counted only a few times. CDR3 nucleotides: TGTGCCAGCGGACGCAGGGTTGCCGAGCAGTACTTC. Amino acid sequence: CASGRRVAEQYF. The rearrangement joins TRBV7-2 to TRBJ2-7; tentatively, D is TRBD1 (5 bases). This CDR3 comprises 12 residues. CDR1 is SGHTA, CDR2 FQGNSA, per germline. Trimming stripped 8 bases from V and 6 bases from J, with 14 bases between.

Only one count was recorded for this clonotype. The rearrangement joins TRBV7-9 to TRBJ1-2; TRBD1 agrees at 8 bases. V was clipped by 5 bases and J by 3 bases; unmatched bases: 5. This CDR3 is built from 14 residues. Germline CDR1 reads SEHNR; CDR2 reads FQNEAQ (reference sequence). The CDR3, as DNA: TGTGCCAGCAGCCTGGGACAGGACTACTATGGCTACACCTTC. Translating it yields CASSLGQDYYGYTF.

This clonotype was picked up a small number of times. The V and J genes are TRBV4-2 and TRBJ1-3; D is uncertain. The germline gives CDR1 LGHNA, CDR2 YNFKEQ. Between the trimmed V and J ends, which lost 0 bases and 0 bases, there was a span of 6 bases. The CDR3 extends over 15 amino acids. CDR3 in amino acids: CASSQDHYSGNTIYF. Written as DNA, the CDR3 is TGTGCCAGCAGCCAAGATCACTACTCTGGAAACACCATATATTTT.

This clonotype appeared once. The chain employs TRBV11-2 and TRBJ2-1; 14 bases map to TRBD2. The germline gives CDR1 SGHAT, CDR2 FQNNGV. After removal of 1 base from V and 6 bases from J, the junction contained 8 bases not matched to a gene. This CDR3 region has 18 residues. The CDR3: CASSLVGLAGALANEQFF. CDR3 coding DNA: TGTGCCAGCAGCTTAGTGGGACTAGCGGGGGCCCTGGCCAATGAGCAGTTCTTC.

V usage is TRBV20-1 and J usage is TRBJ2-1; possible D gene TRBD1, 6 bases. Trimming shortened V by 1 base and J by 8 bases, and 12 bases separated the two germline ends. CDR3 length equals 13 residues. CDR1 is DFQATT and CDR2 is SNEGSKA in the germline V gene (reference sequence). The CDR3 here is CSARGGQGYEQFF. CDR3 nucleotides: TGCAGTGCTAGAGGGGGGCAAGGCTATGAGCAGTTCTTC.

This clonotype was seen more than once but under ten times. V and J are TRBV7-2 and TRBJ1-6, with no clear D. The CDR3 covers 14 residues. The ends were cut back, 0 bases at V and 9 bases at J, with 9 bases in the middle. The V gene's germline CDR1 is SGHTA and CDR2 FQGNSA. As DNA, the CDR3 is TGTGCCAGCAGCTTAGCCCCAAGTGGTTCACCCCTCCACTTT. Residues: CASSLAPSGSPLHF.

This chain links TRBV4-3 with TRBJ1-5; 7 bases fit TRBD2. TRBJ2-3 matches the DNA end more closely, so the J call is doubtful. This CDR3 comprises 15 residues. CDR1 LGHNA and CDR2 YSLEER come from the germline V gene. The DNA of the CDR3 is TGCGCCAGCAGCCAAGATTTGGGAGGGCATCAGCCCCAGTATTTT. Amino acid sequence: CASSQDLGGHQPQYF.